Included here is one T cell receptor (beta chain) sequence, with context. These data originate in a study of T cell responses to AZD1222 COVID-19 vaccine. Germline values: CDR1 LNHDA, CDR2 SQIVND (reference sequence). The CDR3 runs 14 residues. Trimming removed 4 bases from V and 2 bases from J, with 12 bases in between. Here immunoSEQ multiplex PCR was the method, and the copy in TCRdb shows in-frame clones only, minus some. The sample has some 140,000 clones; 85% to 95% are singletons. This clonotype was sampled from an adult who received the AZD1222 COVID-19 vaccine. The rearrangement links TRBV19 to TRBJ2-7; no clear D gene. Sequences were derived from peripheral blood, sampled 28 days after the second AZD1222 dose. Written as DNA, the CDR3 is TGTGCCAGTAGTAGACTTCCTGGCGCCTACGAGCAGTACTTC. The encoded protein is CASSRLPGAYEQYF.